This TCR beta chain came from a study of early T cells in non-severe SARS-CoV-2 infection (dated by TCRdb to about 2021). Looking at the study overall: Bulk RNA from unsorted whole blood was used for TCR sequencing, so alpha and beta chains could not be paired.

The study was a case-control design nested within a healthcare worker cohort in London, UK, with weekly nasopharyngeal swab PCR tests and blood sampling. Between 23 and 31 March 2020, the week of the UK lockdown, healthcare workers were enrolled and then followed up weekly for as long as 16 weeks. The library was made by 5' RACE. Sequenced using a NextSeq 500. In the TCR library protocol, unique molecular identifiers were attached to individual cDNA molecules to correct for PCR bias and sequencing error. Both TCR alpha and beta chains were sequenced, and tight co-correlation was observed between alpha and beta sequence abundances in each sample. The source study handled its data this way. V gene, J gene and CDR3 annotation of TCR sequences was performed with Decombinator V4. Expanded TCRs were defined as changing significantly between any two time points under a Poisson model with p below 0.0001. Abundances of TCRs were expressed as counts per million after normalisation to the total number of TCRs sequenced in each sample. VDJdb, accessed on 1 November 2021, was searched for TCRs annotated for CMV, EBV and SARS-CoV-2, and TCRs annotated for more than one antigen were excluded. TCRdb reran the public reads through fastp at Q25 and MiXCR, keeping productive beta chains. Each record represents a unique CDR3 protein, reported with the most common genes and DNA among its rows. In this record, the V and J calls reflect TCRdb's handling and not the investigators' own analysis. The sample profile shows some 100,000 distinct CDR3 sequences; roughly 15% of them were found once. The ten biggest clones cover 0.58% of the sample.

Paper-wide results and their limitations: VDJdb matching was skewed toward anti-spike CD8 responses and likely underestimated virus-specific expansions by missing private and CD4 specificities.

The sample holds a few counts of this clonotype. This receptor's antigen is unknown. There are no base qualities to consult, and no much larger clone falls within one base. The sequencing input was whole blood. The clonotype originates from an adult who was a healthcare worker with PCR-confirmed SARS-CoV-2 infection or an uninfected control (not recorded which).

The nucleotides are TGCAGTGCTAGACTAGAGACCCAGTACTTC. Translated, this is CSARLETQYF. The sequence links TRBV20-1 to TRBJ2-5, with the D gene uncertain. The germline V gene (reference sequence) gives CDR1 as DFQATT and CDR2 as SNEGSKA. The trim is 2 bases for V and 4 bases for J, with a gap of 2 bases between the germline ends. The cysteine opens and the phenylalanine closes a CDR3 of 10 amino acids. The only DNA kept is the CDR3, 30 bases in frame from the first base.